These 24 T cell receptor beta chains share one sample of origin, sequenced in a study of Tregs in tolerant kidney transplant recipients. The nonmyeloablative bone marrow transplants came from related graft donors, with transient mixed chimerism. Using immunoSEQ multiplex PCR, the repertoire was profiled, and TCRdb retains in-frame clones only, with some absent. Of some 57,000 clones in the sample, 91% are singletons; the top ten hold approximately 16%. The sample consisted of CD8+ T cells from blood (PBMCs), taken 24 months after the transplant. The receptors stem from a human patient who received a combined kidney and bone marrow transplant. Some T cells here may be from the graft donor.

A single count supports this clone. The gene calls are TRBV7-3 and TRBJ1-2; TRBD1 aligns across 8 bases. CDR3 length: 17 amino acids. The V gene's germline CDR1 is SGHTA and CDR2 FQGTGA. V lost 6 bases, J lost 8 bases, and 20 bases stayed unmatched. The CDR3 sequence: CASSMTPGQAPVQGYTF. The CDR3 DNA reads as TGTGCCAGCAGTATGACGCCGGGACAGGCCCCTGTGCAGGGCTACACCTTC.

The gene calls are TRBV9 and TRBJ2-7, with 7 bases aligning to TRBD1. V lost 2 bases to trimming and J lost 2 bases; unmatched junction nucleotides: 4. Germline lookup yields CDR1 SGDLS and CDR2 YYNGEE. This CDR3 is built from 14 residues. The CDR3 is CASSVWDRPYEQYF. CDR3 coding DNA: TGTGCCAGCAGCGTCTGGGACAGACCCTACGAGCAGTACTTC.

Remarks on this clone: Other DNA sequences in the sample encode the same CDR3. CDR3 DNA sequence: TGTGCCAGCAGCGTAGGGGGAGACTACGAGCAGTACTTC. Translation: CASSVGGDYEQYF. V is TRBV9 and J is TRBJ2-7; weak D call: TRBD2 (5 bases). The CDR3 length is 13 residues. The V end lost 0 bases, the J end lost 3 bases, and 7 bases lay between the germline ends. CDR1 is SGDLS, CDR2 YYNGEE, per germline.

The J gene is TRBJ1-2, the V gene TRBV4-2; maybe TRBD1 (6 bases). Germline-derived CDR1 and CDR2 are LGHNA and YNFKEQ. Trimming removed 5 bases at V and 4 bases at J, with 20 bases between. This CDR3 contains 16 residues. CDR3 sequence (DNA): TGTGCCAGCAGCAACCCATCGACAGAGGGGGTCTATGGCTACACCTTC. Its translation is CASSNPSTEGVYGYTF.

This rearrangement joins TRBV19 to TRBJ1-5; 7 bases fit TRBD1. The CDR3 has 13 amino acids. Unmatched junction bases numbered 9, after V lost 6 bases and J lost 10 bases. Germline V gene lookup returns CDR1 LNHDA and CDR2 SQIVND (reference sequence). The CDR3 loop is CASRGTVISPQHF. The CDR3 DNA follows: TGTGCCAGTAGAGGGACAGTAATCAGCCCCCAGCATTTT.

This chain joins TRBV7-2 and TRBJ2-1; 8 nucleotides line up with TRBD2. V lost 4 bases to trimming and J lost 7 bases; unmatched junction nucleotides: 9. CDR1 is SGHTA and CDR2 is FQGNSA in the germline V gene. The CDR3 runs 15 residues. This CDR3 is CASSSGGTRGNEQFF. The CDR3 region has the DNA TGTGCCAGCAGCTCGGGGGGGACTAGAGGTAATGAGCAGTTCTTC.

The chain links TRBV4-1 to TRBJ2-1; 11 positions match TRBD2. CDR1 MGHRA and CDR2 YSYEKL come from the germline V gene. CDR3 length: 16 amino acids. V was pared by 1 base and J by 7 bases, with 6 bases of the junction left unmatched. The CDR3 here is CASSQGLAGRLNEQFF. The CDR3 DNA is TGCGCCAGCAGCCAAGGACTAGCGGGGAGGTTGAATGAGCAGTTCTTC.

The gene calls are TRBV4-3 and TRBJ1-1, with 9 positions matching TRBD1. Germline V gives CDR1 LGHNA, CDR2 YSLEER. CDR3 size: 14 residues. The J segment lost 4 bases and the V segment lost 4 bases, leaving 4 bases of the junction unmatched. The CDR3 sequence: CASSPGQGGTEAFF. The CDR3 nucleotides are TGCGCCAGCAGCCCGGGACAGGGAGGCACTGAAGCTTTCTTT.

V and J are TRBV11-2 and TRBJ2-7; tentative D call: TRBD1 (6 bases). The length of the CDR3 is 15 residues. CDR1 and CDR2 from the germline V gene are SGHAT and FQNNGV. V lost 2 bases to trimming and J lost 3 bases, with 14 bases between them. In DNA, the CDR3 is TGTGCCAGCAGCTTATCTGGCAGGGGCCACTACGAGCAGTACTTC. It yields the protein CASSLSGRGHYEQYF. Based on the CDR3 plus reference TRBV11-2 and TRBJ2-7, the full variable domain is EAGVAQSPRYKIIEKRQSVAFWCNPISGHATLYWYQQILGQGPKLLIQFQNNGVVDDSQLPKDRFSAERLKGVDSTLKIQPAKLEDSAVYLCASSLSGRGHYEQYFGPGTRLTVT.

V and J are TRBV6-5 and TRBJ2-1; no firm D call. The germline gives CDR1 MNHEY, CDR2 SVGAGI. This CDR3 contains 13 residues. V lost 2 bases and J 5 bases, leaving 7 bases between the germline ends. Here the CDR3 DNA reads TGTGCCAGCAGTTACCTTTCCGACAATGAGCAGTTCTTC. This encodes CASSYLSDNEQFF.

V gene TRBV7-9 combines with J gene TRBJ2-3; D gene unclear. Germline V gene sequence: CDR1 SEHNR, CDR2 FQNEAQ (reference sequence). V was shortened by 1 base and J by 7 bases, with 12 bases between the two germline ends. The CDR3 spans 14 residues. The CDR3 here is CASSLGHTRNTQYF. The CDR3 region has the DNA TGTGCCAGCAGCTTAGGACACACGCGAAATACGCAGTATTTT.

The chain joins TRBV5-6 to TRBJ1-5; D is undetermined. The CDR3 spans 13 residues. The germline V gene encodes CDR1 SGHDT and CDR2 YYEEEE. V was trimmed by 3 bases and J by 3 bases, leaving 7 bases between them. The CDR3 sequence is CASSSTPNQPQHF. In DNA, the CDR3 is TGTGCCAGCAGCTCCACTCCCAATCAGCCCCAGCATTTT.

This sequence joins TRBV4-3 and TRBJ2-7; 7 bases are a match to TRBD1. CDR1 LGHNA and CDR2 YSLEER come from the germline V gene. The CDR3 runs 15 residues. V was pared by 2 bases and J by 2 bases, with 6 bases of the junction left unmatched. CDR3 bases: TGCGCCAGCAGCCAAAGTGTTACAGGGGCCTACGAGCAGTACTTC. It translates to CASSQSVTGAYEQYF.

With respect to this clone: The junction differs from germline at one of its ends, possibly a read error. The V gene is TRBV30, the J gene TRBJ2-3, with D possibly matching TRBD1 (6 bases). CDR1 is GTSNPN, CDR2 SVGIG, per germline (reference sequence). The CDR3 runs 16 residues. The CDR3: CASSRRGSTSTDTQYF. DNA of the CDR3: TGTGCCTCGAGTAGAAGGGGGAGCACTAGCACAGATACGCAGTATTTT.

The rearrangement links TRBV15 to TRBJ1-1; 7 bases match TRBD1. V shed 0 bases and J 0 bases; nucleotides not matched to a gene: 4. Germline V gene lookup returns CDR1 LNHNV and CDR2 YYDKDF (reference sequence). This CDR3 is built from 16 residues. CDR3 sequence (DNA): TGTGCCACCAGCAGAGAAGAGGGACAGTTGAACACTGAAGCTTTCTTT. This encodes CATSREEGQLNTEAFF. Full variable domain (outside the CDR3, taken from reference TRBV15 and TRBJ1-1): DAMVIQNPRYQVTQFGKPVTLSCSQTLNHNVMYWYQQKSSQAPKLLFHYYDKDFNNEADTPDNFQSRRPNTSFCFLDIRSPGLGDTAMYLCATSREEGQLNTEAFFGQGTRLTVV.

V and J are TRBV14 and TRBJ1-2, with 8 positions matching TRBD1. This CDR3 contains 14 residues. V lost 4 bases to trimming and J lost 6 bases; unmatched junction nucleotides: 7. Germline CDR1 SGHDN, CDR2 FVKESK. The CDR3: CASSLMTGDNGYTF. The CDR3 DNA is TGTGCCAGCAGCCTAATGACAGGGGATAATGGCTACACCTTC.

The DNA for the CDR3 is TGTGCCAGCAGCCTCTCGTCCCTTCCCTACGAGCAGTACTTC. Translation gives CASSLSSLPYEQYF. The rearrangement joins TRBV9 to TRBJ2-7; D remains unclear. Germline V gives CDR1 SGDLS, CDR2 YYNGEE. The length of the CDR3 is 14 residues. Trimming cost V 4 bases and J 2 bases, with 13 bases left between them.

In regard to this clone: One end of the junction does not line up with germline, which may come from a read error. This same CDR3 is encoded by further DNA sequences in the sample. The rearrangement joins TRBV7-3 to TRBJ2-7, with TRBD1 matching 10 bases. The CDR3 loop spans 15 amino acids. CDR1 is SGHTA and CDR2 is FQGTGA in the germline V gene. The CDR3 sequence: CASSAGTGEGYEQYF. The DNA for the CDR3 is TGTGCGAGCAGCGCCGGGACAGGGGAAGGATACGAGCAGTACTTC. Supplemented by reference TRBV7-3 and TRBJ2-7, the full variable domain reads GAGVSQTPSNKVTEKGKYVELRCDPISGHTALYWYRQSLGQGPEFLIYFQGTGAADDSGLPNDRFFAVRPEGSVSTLKIQRTERGDSAVYLCASSAGTGEGYEQYFGPGTRLTVT.

This chain uses TRBV19 with TRBJ2-5, with 8 bases fitting TRBD1. The germline gives CDR1 LNHDA, CDR2 SQIVND (reference sequence). The CDR3 is 14 amino acids. With 3 bases clipped from V and 1 base from J, the junction kept 1 base outside the gene matches. Here the CDR3 reads CASSIGQGQETQYF. Here the CDR3 DNA reads TGTGCCAGTAGTATCGGACAGGGCCAAGAGACCCAGTACTTC.

This rearrangement joins TRBV25-1 to TRBJ2-1; 12 bases are shared with TRBD2. V shed 9 bases, J shed 8 bases, and the junction held 14 bases outside the gene matches. Germline lookup yields CDR1 MGHDK and CDR2 SYGVNS. The CDR3 is 16 amino acids. The CDR3 spells CASLPPGLAGLYEQFF. The CDR3 nucleotides are TGTGCCAGTTTGCCCCCCGGACTAGCGGGACTATATGAGCAGTTCTTC. Combining the CDR3 with reference TRBV25-1 and TRBJ2-1 gives the whole variable domain EADIYQTPRYLVIGTGKKITLECSQTMGHDKMYWYQQDPGMELHLIHYSYGVNSTEKGDLSSESTVSRIRTEHFPLTLESARPSHTSQYLCASLPPGLAGLYEQFFGPGTRLTVL.

The V call is TRBV19, the J call TRBJ2-1; possible D gene TRBD2, 6 bases. V lost 5 bases to trimming and J lost 3 bases, with 8 bases between them. Germline CDR1 is LNHDA and CDR2 is SQIVND (reference sequence). This CDR3 has 13 residues. The CDR3 here is CASSWDFYNEQFF. CDR3 bases: TGTGCCAGTAGTTGGGACTTCTACAATGAGCAGTTCTTC.

The chain couples TRBV7-8 to TRBJ2-1, with D possibly matching TRBD1 (5 bases). The germline V and J ends were trimmed by 1 base and 0 bases, with 10 bases remaining between them. Germline-derived CDR1 and CDR2 are SGHVS and FQNEAQ. This CDR3 comprises 16 residues. The CDR3 nucleotides are TGTGCCAGCAGCTTAGGGGGTAGGGGCTCCTACAATGAGCAGTTCTTC. As protein: CASSLGGRGSYNEQFF.

The chain couples TRBV11-3 to TRBJ2-3, with D unresolved. CDR1 and CDR2 (germline): SGHNT, YENEEA. Trimming stripped 4 bases from V and 6 bases from J, with 17 bases between. The length of the CDR3 is 15 residues. The CDR3, as DNA: TGTGCCAGCAGCTCGAGTCTGCGGTCGTCGGATACGCAGTATTTT. Its translation is CASSSSLRSSDTQYF.

The chain has TRBV5-4 and TRBJ2-1; 10 bases are shared with TRBD2. CDR3 length: 16 residues. After removal of 1 base from V and 3 bases from J, the junction contained 4 bases not matched to a gene. Germline loops: CDR1 SGHNT, CDR2 YYREEE (reference sequence). The CDR3 region is CASSLWASGGYNEQFF. In DNA form, the CDR3 reads TGTGCCAGCAGCTTGTGGGCTAGCGGGGGCTACAATGAGCAGTTCTTC.